This is a list of T cell receptor beta chains from one sample in a study of T cell changes during pregnancy in multiple sclerosis. TCRdb's copy holds only in-frame clones and misses some; the assay was immunoSEQ multiplex PCR. Among some 68,000 clones listed, 92% were seen once. The sample in question was peripheral blood, obtained in the second trimester of pregnancy. These receptors were taken from a female donor in good health, enrolled as a control in a pregnancy study. The conserved cysteine and the conserved F or W are not part of the CDR3 here. The order of the fields is CDR3 length, V gene, J gene, CDR3 protein.

len: 10
v_gene: TRBV28
j_gene: TRBJ1-5
CDR3aa: ASKFSDQPQH

len: 10
v_gene: TRBV6-1
j_gene: TRBJ1-2
CDR3aa: ASRDIRDGYT

len: 13
v_gene: TRBV5-1
j_gene: TRBJ2-1
CDR3aa: ASSWGQGRANEQF

len: 13
v_gene: TRBV5-1
j_gene: TRBJ1-1
CDR3aa: ASSRVSDRNTEAF

len: 12
v_gene: TRBV28
j_gene: TRBJ2-1
CDR3aa: ASNPTGFYNEQF

len: 14
v_gene: TRBV5-1
j_gene: TRBJ2-7
CDR3aa: ASSPPGTSGTYEQY

len: 11
v_gene: TRBV28
j_gene: TRBJ1-2
CDR3aa: ASSFNRDYGYT

len: 15
v_gene: TRBV7-2
j_gene: TRBJ2-3
CDR3aa: ASSPPSAGGIGDTQY

len: 14
v_gene: TRBV28
j_gene: TRBJ2-7
CDR3aa: ASSFSRGRTGGKQY

len: 16
v_gene: TRBV19
j_gene: TRBJ1-3
CDR3aa: ASASGTGGHYSGNTIY

len: 12
v_gene: TRBV15
j_gene: TRBJ1-4
CDR3aa: ATSKDRGDEKLF

len: 16
v_gene: TRBV27
j_gene: TRBJ1-1
CDR3aa: ASRRTKQGTRGNTEAF

len: 11
v_gene: TRBV29-1
j_gene: TRBJ2-1
CDR3aa: SSVGLADNEQF

len: 8
v_gene: TRBV30
j_gene: TRBJ2-2
CDR3aa: AWGRGELF

len: 15
v_gene: TRBV5-1
j_gene: TRBJ2-5
CDR3aa: ASSSPGLAGGLETQY

len: 11
v_gene: TRBV5-5
j_gene: TRBJ2-7
CDR3aa: ASSLGPTYEQY

len: 12
v_gene: TRBV27
j_gene: TRBJ2-7
CDR3aa: ASSTRTGSYEQY

len: 17
v_gene: TRBV7-3
j_gene: TRBJ2-3
CDR3aa: ASSSPGLAGVGEIDTQY

len: 11
v_gene: TRBV6-4
j_gene: TRBJ2-1
CDR3aa: ASSEESYNEQF

len: 14
v_gene: TRBV28
j_gene: TRBJ2-7
CDR3aa: ASGSGTGGFSYEQY

len: 11
v_gene: TRBV29-1
j_gene: TRBJ2-2
CDR3aa: SVSGGGTGELF

len: 10
v_gene: TRBV14
j_gene: TRBJ2-7
CDR3aa: ASSQDMAPQY

len: 10
v_gene: TRBV28
j_gene: TRBJ1-1
CDR3aa: ASSLSAGGAF

len: 12
v_gene: TRBV25-1
j_gene: TRBJ2-7
CDR3aa: ASSEWSGAYEQY

len: 13
v_gene: TRBV10-3
j_gene: TRBJ2-2
CDR3aa: AISIQAPNTGELF

len: 11
v_gene: TRBV6-4
j_gene: TRBJ2-1
CDR3aa: ANQGTSYNEQF

len: 13
v_gene: TRBV7-2
j_gene: TRBJ2-5
CDR3aa: ASGLAGGPLETQY

len: 14
v_gene: TRBV4-2
j_gene: TRBJ2-1
CDR3aa: ASSQDLAGGPSEQF

len: 15
v_gene: TRBV5-1
j_gene: TRBJ2-3
CDR3aa: ASSQWSSGSGADTQY

len: 12
v_gene: TRBV7-9
j_gene: TRBJ2-1
CDR3aa: ASSFGREYNEQF

len: 13
v_gene: TRBV6-6
j_gene: TRBJ2-1
CDR3aa: ASSSLAGEYNEQF

len: 9
v_gene: TRBV29-1
j_gene: TRBJ2-1
CDR3aa: SVAGAYEQF

len: 9
v_gene: TRBV20-1
j_gene: TRBJ1-1
CDR3aa: SAPRNTEAF

len: 13
v_gene: TRBV6-5
j_gene: TRBJ2-5
CDR3aa: ASSYTLGTGFNQY

len: 15
v_gene: TRBV27
j_gene: TRBJ2-2
CDR3aa: ASRTHRDTKFPGELF